This TCR beta chain was sequenced for a study of blood T cell repertoires in COVID-19. The germline CDR1 and CDR2 sequences are MRHNA and SNTAGT. The germline V and J ends were trimmed by 3 bases and 5 bases, with 16 bases remaining between them. The CDR3 has 15 residues. Original processing notes: Estimates of nucleated cell counts were drawn from the amplification of reference gene primers. Here immunoSEQ multiplex PCR was the method, and the copy in TCRdb shows in-frame clones only, minus some. Clone size and the V and J calls come from that table; the DNA yielded D and trimming. The data hold 160,000 or so clones, with about 85% observed a single time.

Specimen: peripheral blood. The rearrangement joins TRBV6-4 to TRBJ2-5; a possible D gene is TRBD2 (5 bases). This receptor was obtained from a woman in her 50s with COVID-19, enrolled during active disease. The DNA for the CDR3 is TGTGCCAGCAGTGATGCGAGGGTGGTAGGGGAGACCCAGTACTTC. It translates to CASSDARVVGETQYF.